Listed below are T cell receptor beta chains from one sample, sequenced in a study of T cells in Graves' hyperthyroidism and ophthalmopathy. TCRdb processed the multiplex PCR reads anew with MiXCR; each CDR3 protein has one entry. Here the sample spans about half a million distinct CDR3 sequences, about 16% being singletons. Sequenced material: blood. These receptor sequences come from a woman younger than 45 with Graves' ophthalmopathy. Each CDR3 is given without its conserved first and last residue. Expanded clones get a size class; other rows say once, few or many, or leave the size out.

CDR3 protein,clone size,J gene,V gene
SVERGPAPTDTQY,.,TRBJ2-3,TRBV29-1
ASSLGASGSYSYEQY,many,TRBJ2-7,TRBV7-2
ASSLAGSGRNGYT,many,TRBJ1-2,TRBV5-6
ATRREAGVNEKLF,.,TRBJ1-4,TRBV15
ASSLAAGADADTQY,.,TRBJ2-3,TRBV5-4
VSSPLYEQY,.,TRBJ2-7,TRBV18
ASSVGGQGAYEQY,many,TRBJ2-7,TRBV9
AISRDSSSYNEQF,few,TRBJ2-1,TRBV10-3
ASSSWDSQGYEQY,medium-sized,TRBJ2-7,TRBV7-9
ASSIVGGREQF,once,TRBJ2-1,TRBV19
TSSPEGATSSEQY,.,TRBJ2-7,TRBV13
ASSQGGTGGYGYT,.,TRBJ1-2,TRBV4-3
ASRQSSGNTIY,.,TRBJ1-3,TRBV12-3/TRBV12-4
ASSLGQGKISGELF,many,TRBJ2-2,TRBV5-6
ASSRDYSYNEQF,many,TRBJ2-1,TRBV5-1
ASSSRLAGRDTQY,few,TRBJ2-3,TRBV5-6
ASSSPRGHTSGRYNEQF,few,TRBJ2-1,TRBV6-1
ASSQSGAHYEQY,many,TRBJ2-7,TRBV14
ASLRRNNQPQH,many,TRBJ1-5,TRBV28
ASTTLDSETGANVLT,few,TRBJ2-6,TRBV27
ASSLGPGEQPQH,.,TRBJ1-5,TRBV28
ASSLTTELTSDTYYEQY,.,TRBJ2-7,TRBV7-9
ASSGTSGRSSYNEQF,.,TRBJ2-1,TRBV6-1
ASSVLEAIGTQY,many,TRBJ2-5,TRBV7-9
ASSGDSYSNQPQH,.,TRBJ1-5,TRBV7-9
ASSWGTGGSYEQY,many,TRBJ2-7,TRBV5-1
ASSLLYTGELF,.,TRBJ2-2,TRBV28
SVRTSGGREQF,.,TRBJ2-1,TRBV29-1
SAAPGGDGYT,few,TRBJ1-2,TRBV29-1
ASSLLMSGAYEQY,many,TRBJ2-7,TRBV28
ASSFHGPNEQL,few,TRBJ2-1,TRBV12-3/TRBV12-4
ASSGVNGNTIY,.,TRBJ1-3,TRBV13
AWSVLSQGLTEAF,many,TRBJ1-1,TRBV30
ASSRVEYEQY,many,TRBJ2-7,TRBV5-5
ASRPRGGSGRVHEQF,many,TRBJ2-1,TRBV6-2/TRBV6-3
ASSPGGRSSYEQY,many,TRBJ2-7,TRBV18
SRGPNTGELL,few,TRBJ2-2,TRBV29-1
ASSVDRGAYEQY,many,TRBJ2-7,TRBV5-1
ASRRTGFGTEQY,many,TRBJ2-7,TRBV2
ASSSSIRETQC,few,TRBJ2-5,TRBV11-2
SPRGGAWETQY,.,TRBJ2-5,TRBV20-1
ASSSGGHSYNEQF,.,TRBJ2-1,TRBV28
ASSPPTGYYGYT,many,TRBJ1-2,TRBV28
SARETGLHEKLF,.,TRBJ1-4,TRBV20-1
SARVWTTNSYNEQF,many,TRBJ2-1,TRBV20-1
SAFGLAGETQY,.,TRBJ2-5,TRBV20-1